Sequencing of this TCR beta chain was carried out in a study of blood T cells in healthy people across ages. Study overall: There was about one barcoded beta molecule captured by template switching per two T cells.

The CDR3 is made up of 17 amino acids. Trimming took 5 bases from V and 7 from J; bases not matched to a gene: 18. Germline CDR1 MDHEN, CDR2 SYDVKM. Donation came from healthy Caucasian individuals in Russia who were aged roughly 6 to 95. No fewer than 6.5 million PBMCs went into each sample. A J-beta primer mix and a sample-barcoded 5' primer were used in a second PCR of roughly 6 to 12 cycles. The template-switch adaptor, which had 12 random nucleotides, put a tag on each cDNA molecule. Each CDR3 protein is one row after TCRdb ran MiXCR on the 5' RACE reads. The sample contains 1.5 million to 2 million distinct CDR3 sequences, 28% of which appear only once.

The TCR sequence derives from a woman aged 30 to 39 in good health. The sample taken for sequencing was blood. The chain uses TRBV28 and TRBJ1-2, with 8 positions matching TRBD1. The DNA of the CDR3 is TGTGCCAGCAGTCCTGGGGACAGGCGGCTGGAGTTTTTTGGCTACACCTTC. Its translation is CASSPGDRRLEFFGYTF.